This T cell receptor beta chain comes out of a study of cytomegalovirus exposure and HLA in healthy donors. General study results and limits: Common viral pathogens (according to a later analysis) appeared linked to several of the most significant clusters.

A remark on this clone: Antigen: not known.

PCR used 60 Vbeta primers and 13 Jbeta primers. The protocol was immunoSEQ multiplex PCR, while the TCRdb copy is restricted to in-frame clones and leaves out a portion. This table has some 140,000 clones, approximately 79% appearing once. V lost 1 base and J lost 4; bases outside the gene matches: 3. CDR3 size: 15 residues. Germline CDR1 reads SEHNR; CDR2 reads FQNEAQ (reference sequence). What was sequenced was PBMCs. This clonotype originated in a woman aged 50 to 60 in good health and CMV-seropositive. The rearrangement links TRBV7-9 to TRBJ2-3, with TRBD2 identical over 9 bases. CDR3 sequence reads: CASSLVLAGADTQYF. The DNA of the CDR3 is TGTGCCAGCAGCTTAGTGTTAGCGGGGGCAGATACGCAGTATTTT.